This T cell receptor (beta chain) originates from a study of control samples from healthy donors and cancer patients. This clone was detected a few times. V shed 5 bases and J shed 8 bases, with 25 bases lying between them. This CDR3 is 17 amino acids long. CDR1 and CDR2 (germline): SEHNR, FQNEAQ (reference sequence). Sequencing was performed with immunoSEQ multiplex PCR; in TCRdb, only in-frame clones are kept and a portion is missing. The sample comprises 79,000 or so clones, 85% to 90% of which are singletons, and less than 10% rests with the top ten. The J gene is TRBJ2-1, the V gene TRBV7-9, with D tentatively TRBD1 (6 bases). The sequencing sample was made of PBMCs. The clonotype was recovered from a woman aged 50 to 60 with colorectal cancer. The CDR3 loop reads CASSEAPDSLRVDEQFF. The CDR3, as DNA: TGTGCCAGCAGCGAAGCCCCGGACAGCCTGCGGGTAGATGAGCAGTTCTTC.